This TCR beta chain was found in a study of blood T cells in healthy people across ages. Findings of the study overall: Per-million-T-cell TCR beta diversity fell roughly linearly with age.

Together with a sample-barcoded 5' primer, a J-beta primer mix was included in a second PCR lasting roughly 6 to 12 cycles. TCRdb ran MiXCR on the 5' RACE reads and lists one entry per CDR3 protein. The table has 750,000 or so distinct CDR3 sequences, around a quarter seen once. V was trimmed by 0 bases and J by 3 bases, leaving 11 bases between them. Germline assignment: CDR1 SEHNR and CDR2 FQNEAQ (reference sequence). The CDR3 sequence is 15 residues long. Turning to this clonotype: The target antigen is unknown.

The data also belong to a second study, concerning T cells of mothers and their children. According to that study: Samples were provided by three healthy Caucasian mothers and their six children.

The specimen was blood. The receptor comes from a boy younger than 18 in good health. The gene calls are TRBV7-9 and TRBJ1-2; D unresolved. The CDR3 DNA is TGTGCCAGCAGCTTAGCCCGGCGGCGGGACTATGGCTACACCTTC. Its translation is CASSLARRRDYGYTF.